This T cell receptor (beta chain) was profiled in a study of Ad26.COV2.S vaccination and SARS-CoV-2 variants. Whole-study context: The donor participated in the COV1001 trial, in its Ad26.COV2.S arm. Once or twice, 56 days apart, Ad26.COV2.S was delivered intramuscularly.

Study-wide findings and caveats: Vaccine recipients showed a spike-specific TCR breadth that was higher than in placebo recipients.

Profiling relied on immunoSEQ multiplex PCR, and the TCRdb table lists in-frame clones only, not all of them. This table has around 340,000 clones, approximately 90% appearing once. In regard to this clone: Its target is not known.

The CDR3 consists of 16 residues. From germline, CDR1 is MDHEN and CDR2 SYDVKM. The germline V and J ends were trimmed by 3 bases and 1 base, with 14 bases remaining between them. Treatment given: around 19 received Ad26.COV2.S at low or high dose, single or two shots; about 5 received placebo; per-sample allocation not given. Sampling took place 63 days after the first vaccine or placebo injection. The rearrangement uses TRBV28 and TRBJ2-3; D could derive from TRBD1 or TRBD2 (5 bases each). The sequence was obtained from a person between 18 and 65 years old who received the Ad26.COV2.S COVID-19 vaccine or a placebo. The specimen was peripheral blood, collected in a trial of Ad26.COV2.S vaccine versus placebo. The CDR3 DNA reads as TGTGCCAGCAGTTTTATGAGCGTGGGGGGCACAGATACGCAGTATTTT. This sequence encodes CASSFMSVGGTDTQYF.